This T cell receptor beta chain emerged from a study of blood T cell repertoires in COVID-19 (dated by TCRdb to 2019 to 2021). In the study overall: Samples from collaborators originated in the United States, Italy and Spain and spanned both the acute and convalescent phases of COVID-19. The material from the prospective study consisted of cDNA or gDNA derived from T cells, B-cell-depleted T cells, or PBMCs. Deeply sampled blood TCRbeta repertoires from subjects exposed to, actively infected with, or recovered from COVID-19 were included in the dataset. The repertoires were released in a freely available public database meant as a resource for research on the immune response to SARS-CoV-2. Samples were obtained from the ongoing ImmuneRACE study (first 160 participants) and from 1,254 subjects provided by 6 global collaborators. A de-identified subject ID, COVID-19 status, age in years and sex were almost always included in the sample metadata. HLA class I and class II types, where available, came from metadata supplied by the sample provider rather than from assay-based typing. The investigation overall reported the following: How much clinical and demographic metadata was included differed by source and by participant, and the metadata was provided uncurated.

Taken from the germline V gene (reference sequence), the CDR1 and CDR2 loops are GTSNPN and SVGIG. V has 4 bases trimmed and J has 8 bases trimmed; junction bases matching no gene number 7. The CDR3 starts with the cysteine, ends with the phenylalanine, and has 13 residues. CDR3 DNA only is kept here, 39 bases in frame from base 1. TCRbeta CDR3 regions were amplified from genomic DNA using the immunoSEQ Assay, a bias-controlled multiplex PCR. The authors' pipeline ran thus. Nucleated cell counts per sample were estimated from amplification of reference gene primers within the assay. Sequence reads were collapsed and filtered to measure the absolute abundance of every unique TCRbeta CDR3 rearrangement. For each sample, productive Simpson clonality was calculated by taking the square root of Simpson's diversity index across productive rearrangements. TCRdb's version of the immuneACCESS table is confined to in-frame rearrangements and falls short of the full clone set. An unresolved V gene accounts for under half of the shortfall where checked; the remainder is of unknown origin. V, J and clone size reflect that table, while D and trimming were determined from the DNA. This sample comprises 30,000 to 45,000 clones, more than 70% of them detected only once. Approximately 10% of the sample lies in the top ten.

The collaborating institutions used their own protocols to collect whole blood in K2EDTA tubes. Collaborator samples were shipped for TCRbeta analysis as frozen whole blood, isolated PBMCs, or DNA extracted from either sample type. In the case of this clone: Its antigen is currently not known. Base qualities are not at hand, and no much larger clone is one base apart.

The rearranged chain carries TRBV30 and TRBJ2-1; TRBD1 agrees with 8 junctional bases. This clonotype was obtained from a man aged 55 to 70 with active COVID-19. Material: peripheral blood. The CDR3: CAWTGGVYHEQFF. The DNA sequence is TGTGCCTGGACAGGGGGCGTTTATCATGAGCAGTTCTTC.